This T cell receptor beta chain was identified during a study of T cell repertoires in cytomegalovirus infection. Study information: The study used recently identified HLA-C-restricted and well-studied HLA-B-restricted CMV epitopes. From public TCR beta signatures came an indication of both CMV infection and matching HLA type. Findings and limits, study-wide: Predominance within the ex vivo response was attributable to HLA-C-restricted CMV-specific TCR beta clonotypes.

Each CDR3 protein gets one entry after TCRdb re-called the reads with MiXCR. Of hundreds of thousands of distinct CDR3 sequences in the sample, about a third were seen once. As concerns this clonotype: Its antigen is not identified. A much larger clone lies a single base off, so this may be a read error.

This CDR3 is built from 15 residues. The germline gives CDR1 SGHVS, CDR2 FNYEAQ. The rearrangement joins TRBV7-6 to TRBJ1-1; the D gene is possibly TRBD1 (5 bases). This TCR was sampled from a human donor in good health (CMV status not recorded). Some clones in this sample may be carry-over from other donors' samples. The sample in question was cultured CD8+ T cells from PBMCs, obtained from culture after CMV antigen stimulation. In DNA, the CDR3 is TGTGTCAGCAGCACCTCCCGGGACCTGAACACTGAAGCTTTCTTT. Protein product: CVSSTSRDLNTEAFF.